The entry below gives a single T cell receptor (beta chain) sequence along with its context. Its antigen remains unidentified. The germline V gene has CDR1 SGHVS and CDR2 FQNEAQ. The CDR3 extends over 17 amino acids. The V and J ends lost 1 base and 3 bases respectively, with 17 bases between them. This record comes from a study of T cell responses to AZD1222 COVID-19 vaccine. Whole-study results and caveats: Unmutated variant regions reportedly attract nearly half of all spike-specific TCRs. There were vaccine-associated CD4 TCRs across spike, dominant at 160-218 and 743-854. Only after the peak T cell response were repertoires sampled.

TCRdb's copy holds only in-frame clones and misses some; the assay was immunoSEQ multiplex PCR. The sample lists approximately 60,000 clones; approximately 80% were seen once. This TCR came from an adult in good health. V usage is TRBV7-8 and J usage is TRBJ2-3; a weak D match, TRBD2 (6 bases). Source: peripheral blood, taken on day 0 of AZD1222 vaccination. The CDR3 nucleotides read TGTGCCAGCAGCTTAGAGTTAGCGAAGGGGAGGACAGATACGCAGTATTTT. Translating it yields CASSLELAKGRTDTQYF.